Sequencing of this T cell receptor (beta chain) was carried out in a study of blood T cell repertoires in COVID-19 (dated by TCRdb to 2018 to 2020). With respect to the entire study: The collaborator samples originated in the United States, Italy and Spain and spanned the acute and convalescent phases of COVID-19. The material from the prospective study consisted of cDNA or gDNA derived from T cells, B-cell-depleted T cells, or PBMCs. The dataset comprised deeply sampled blood TCRbeta repertoires from subjects exposed to, actively infected with, or recovered from COVID-19. A freely available public database, intended as a resource for researchers studying the immune response to SARS-CoV-2, is where the repertoires were released. The samples were drawn from two sources: the first 160 participants of the ongoing ImmuneRACE study, and over 1,000 subjects contributed by 6 global collaborators. Nearly every sample came with metadata listing a de-identified subject ID, COVID-19 status, age in years and sex. Where HLA class I and class II types were available, the types were taken from metadata supplied by the sample provider, not from assay-based typing. Study-level results and caveats: How much clinical and demographic metadata was included differed by source and by participant, and the metadata was provided uncurated.

Per the germline V gene, SGHTA is the CDR1 and FQGNSA is the CDR2. V trim: 3 bases; J trim: 3 bases; unmatched bases: 9. Measured from the cysteine to the phenylalanine, the CDR3 is 17 residues long. The kept DNA is CDR3 alone, 51 bases in frame from the first base. One collaborating source in Seattle enrolled patients while the patients were actively infected and followed the patients over time throughout the course of disease. The collaborating institutions used their own protocols to collect whole blood in K2EDTA tubes. Collaborator samples were shipped for TCRbeta analysis as frozen whole blood, isolated PBMCs, or DNA extracted from either sample type. On this clone: Its antigen target is currently unknown. No much larger clone exists at a distance of one base, and base qualities are not known.

TCRbeta CDR3 regions were amplified from genomic DNA using the immunoSEQ Assay, a bias-controlled multiplex PCR. The authors processed their data as follows. Nucleated cell counts per sample were estimated from amplification of reference gene primers within the assay. To quantify the absolute abundance of each unique TCRbeta CDR3 rearrangement, sequence reads were collapsed and filtered. For each sample, productive Simpson clonality was calculated as the square root of Simpson's diversity index across productive rearrangements. Held by TCRdb, this immuneACCESS table contains in-frame sequences only and omits some clones. Under half of the omission traces to an unresolved V gene where checked; the cause of the rest is unknown. That table furnishes V, J and clone size, whereas the DNA furnished D and trimming. For this sample the table gives approximately 290,000 clones, of which approximately 85% were detected only once. Of the sample, 0.87% is held by the ten largest clones.

Sequences were obtained from peripheral blood. Recombination joined TRBV7-2 with TRBJ2-2, and TRBD1 aligns with 8 junction nucleotides. The clonotype originates from a human donor with COVID-19, enrolled during active disease. The donor label of this sample is uncertain. The DNA is TGTGCCAGCAGCTTCCCACGACAGGGGAGCGACACCGGGGAGCTGTTTTTT. It codes for CASSFPRQGSDTGELFF.